This paragraph covers one T cell receptor (beta chain) sequence. Its target antigen remains unknown. There are no base qualities to consult, and no much larger clone falls within one base. On an AutoMACS, CD4+ and CD8+ cells were isolated via positive magnetic bead selection, and their purity was verified by flow cytometry. Clonal expansions were first screened by flow cytometry with a TCR V beta antibody panel, then characterized by TCRB deep sequencing of sorted CD8+ fractions. Isolation of peripheral blood mononuclear cells was done through Ficoll-Paque PLUS density gradient separation. Nucleospin Tissue or Tissue XS kits were used to extract DNA from CD4-enriched, CD8-enriched or PBMC samples, and a Qubit 2.0 fluorometer was used for quantification. The data derive from a study of somatic mutations in cytotoxic T cells in rheumatoid arthritis (dated by TCRdb to about 2017). As for the study more broadly: Right after diagnosis and prior to the start of any treatment, more than 25 ml EDTA of peripheral blood was drawn from patients. A FACSAria II or Sony SH800 was used to flow-sort some V beta antibody-stained T-cell populations at nearly 100% purity, and TCRB sequencing was also done on sorted V beta1+ cells. To characterize clonality, the study used TCRB deep sequencing while asking whether somatic mutations are carried by expanded CD8+ T-cell clones in newly diagnosed, untreated rheumatoid arthritis. TCRB deep sequencing was performed for about 70 rheumatoid arthritis patients and 20 or so healthy controls. Median age was essentially the same in the patient group and the control group.

Genomic DNA underwent TCRB CDR3 sequencing using the immunoSEQ assay. As for how the authors treated the data: Patient CD8+ clones larger than 1% were compared against published virus-specific TCRB sequences, and only a few matched. Nothing other than productive TCRB rearrangements was included in the analyses. Clonality was expressed as a Shannon entropy-based productive clonality index, with each clone defined by a unique TCRB CDR3 sequence. Repertoire overlap for a pair of samples was computed from each clone's template counts relative to total templates per sample. Flow cytometry-measured V-gene usage correlated with V-gene usage from TCRB sequencing, with a Spearman r of more than 0.6. In TCRdb, the immuneACCESS table is reduced to in-frame sequences with V and J assigned. These tables do not hold every clone; where another copy was compared, an unresolved V gene accounts for under half, and the others remain unexplained. V and J calls and clone size are as listed in that table; D and trimming were resolved from the DNA. The sample profile shows about 19,000 clones; around 85% of them were found once. The ten largest clones take up under 9% of the sample.

Study-wide conclusions, independent of this receptor: The slight TRBV07 underrepresentation in patients was not adjusted for multiple comparisons. The antigen targets of the expanded CD8+ clones were unknown, and absence from virus-specific databases did not rule out viral specificity. In patients, CD8+ clonality rose with age (Spearman r ≈ 0.49), which was not the case in healthy controls. Rheumatoid arthritis patients and age-matched healthy controls did not significantly differ in CD8+ T-cell clonality. In about an eighth of the roughly 60 patients the largest CD8+ clone exceeded 20% of CD8+ cells, and several identical CD8+ TCRB sequences were shared between blood and synovial fluid.

From the cysteine up to the phenylalanine, the CDR3 has a length of 15 residues. Of the read, only the CDR3 DNA is kept; its 45 bases are in frame from base 1. Trimming removed 4 bases from V and 4 bases from J; the gene matches leave 6 bases unexplained. The germline V gene sets CDR1 to MGHDK and CDR2 to SYGVNS. The sequence joins TRBV25-1 to TRBJ2-2; 7 bases in the middle match TRBD2. The TCR originated in a woman aged 40 to 50 with rheumatoid arthritis. The source material was CD8+ T cells sorted from blood. CDR3 protein: CASSGTSTLTGELFF. In nucleotide form, the sequence is TGTGCCAGCAGTGGGACTAGTACCCTCACCGGGGAGCTGTTTTTT. The full variable domain, with segments outside the CDR3 supplied by the reference TRBV25-1 and TRBJ2-2 proteins, appears as EADIYQTPRYLVIGTGKKITLECSQTMGHDKMYWYQQDPGMELHLIHYSYGVNSTEKGDLSSESTVSRIRTEHFPLTLESARPSHTSQYLCASSGTSTLTGELFFGEGSRLTVL.